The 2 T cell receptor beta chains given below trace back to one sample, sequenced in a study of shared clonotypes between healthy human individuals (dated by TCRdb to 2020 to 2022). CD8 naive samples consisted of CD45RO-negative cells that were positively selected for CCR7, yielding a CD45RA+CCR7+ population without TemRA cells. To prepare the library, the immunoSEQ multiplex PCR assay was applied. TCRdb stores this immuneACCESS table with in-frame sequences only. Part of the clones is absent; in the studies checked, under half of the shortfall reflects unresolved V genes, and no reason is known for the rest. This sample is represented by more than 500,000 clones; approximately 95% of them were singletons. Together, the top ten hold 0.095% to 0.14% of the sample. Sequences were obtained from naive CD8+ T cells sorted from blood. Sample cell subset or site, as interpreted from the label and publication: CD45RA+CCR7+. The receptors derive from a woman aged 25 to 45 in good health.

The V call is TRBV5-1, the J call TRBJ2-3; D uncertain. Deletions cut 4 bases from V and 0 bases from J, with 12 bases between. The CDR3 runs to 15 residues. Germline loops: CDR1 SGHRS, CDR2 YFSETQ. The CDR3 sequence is CASSPGGASTDTQYF. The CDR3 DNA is TGCGCCAGCAGCCCAGGTGGTGCTAGCACAGATACGCAGTATTTT.

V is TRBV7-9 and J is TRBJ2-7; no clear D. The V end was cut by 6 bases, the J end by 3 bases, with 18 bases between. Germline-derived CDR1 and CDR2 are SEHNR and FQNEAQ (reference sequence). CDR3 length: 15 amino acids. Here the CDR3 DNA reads TGTGCCAGCAGTAAATCAACGACACCGCTCTACGAGCAGTACTTC. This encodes CASSKSTTPLYEQYF.